Sequencing of this T cell receptor (beta chain) was carried out in a study of regulatory T cells in long-lasting Graves disease. Study overall: Over 5 years on antithyroid drugs plus positive TSH receptor antibodies marked Graves' disease as persistent.

V lost 2 bases and J lost 6; bases outside the gene matches: 5. Germline assignment: CDR1 LNHDA and CDR2 SQIVND (reference sequence). This CDR3 region has 16 residues. Ten or more counts support this clonotype. Its antigen is unidentified. Building the TCR beta libraries relied on iRepertoire HTBI primers, and CDR3 regions underwent Arm-PCR. From the multiplex PCR reads, TCRdb called clonotypes with MiXCR, one entry per CDR3 protein. Found here are roughly 450,000 distinct CDR3 sequences, around 24% of them singletons; the top ten hold about 27%. Overall study findings and caveats: Persistent Graves' patients had lower TCR diversity than newly diagnosed ones.

Documented time point: persistent/refractory GD, antithyroid drugs over 5 years with positive TRAb. PBMC-derived RNA was used for the TCR library. Sequenced material: peripheral blood mononuclear cells (PBMCs), taken when the disease was refractory, from a patient treated with antithyroid drugs. This receptor was taken from a female donor with Graves disease. The chain is built from TRBV19 and TRBJ1-5; 12 bases agree with TRBD1. The CDR3 DNA reads TGTGCCAGTAGTATACCGGGACAGGGGGCTCGTCAGCCCCAGCATTTT. Amino acids: CASSIPGQGARQPQHF. Using reference TRBV19 and TRBJ1-5 for the parts outside the CDR3, the full variable domain is DGGITQSPKYLFRKEGQNVTLSCEQNLNHDAMYWYRQDPGQGLRLIYYSQIVNDFQKGDIAEGYSVSREKKESFPLTVTSAQKNPTAFYLCASSIPGQGARQPQHFGDGTRLSIL.